This passage covers 29 T cell receptor beta chains from one sample sequenced in a study of T cell responses to AZD1222 COVID-19 vaccine. The method was immunoSEQ multiplex PCR; TCRdb's version includes in-frame clones alone and lacks a portion of them. This table has 130,000 or so clones, 75% to 90% appearing once. This specimen consisted of peripheral blood, obtained on day 0 of AZD1222 vaccination. The source of these receptors is an adult in good health.

The chain employs TRBV7-3 and TRBJ1-5; tentatively, D is TRBD1 (6 bases). Germline V gene sequence: CDR1 SGHTA, CDR2 FQGTGA. Deletions cut 5 bases from V and 5 bases from J, with 10 bases between. The CDR3 is 13 amino acids. The DNA for the CDR3 is TGTGCCAGCAGCCAGGGGCCTTATCAGCCCCAGCATTTT. This encodes CASSQGPYQPQHF.

The gene calls are TRBV28 and TRBJ1-2; D uncertain. Trimming shortened V by 1 base and J by 5 bases, and 11 bases separated the two germline ends. From germline, CDR1 is MDHEN and CDR2 SYDVKM. CDR3 length: 14 amino acids. The CDR3 protein is CASSLSPGVYGYTF. CDR3 DNA: TGTGCCAGCAGTTTATCTCCAGGCGTATATGGCTACACCTTC.

This clone appeared once. The chain links TRBV28 to TRBJ2-7; TRBD1 aligns across 10 bases. Germline V CDR1 and CDR2: MDHEN, SYDVKM. V was clipped by 6 bases and J by 2 bases; unmatched bases: 4. CDR3 size: 14 residues. The CDR3 here is CASRAGTGAYEQYF. CDR3 nucleotides: TGTGCCAGCAGAGCCGGGACAGGGGCCTACGAGCAGTACTTC.

The chain is built from TRBV5-1 and TRBJ1-5, with no clear D. Trimming left V 4 bases short and J 7 bases short, with 18 bases between. The CDR3 is 15 residues long. In germline, CDR1 is SGHRS, CDR2 YFSETQ. The DNA of the CDR3 is TGCGCCAGCAGCCCGAGTCCGGGATTCGACCAGCCCCAGCATTTT. It specifies CASSPSPGFDQPQHF. Full variable domain (missing parts from reference TRBV5-1 and TRBJ1-5): KAGVTQTPRYLIKTRGQQVTLSCSPISGHRSVSWYQQTPGQGLQFLFEYFSETQRNKGNFPGRFSGRQFSNSRSEMNVSTLELGDSALYLCASSPSPGFDQPQHFGDGTRLSIL.

V is TRBV27 and J is TRBJ1-1, with no clear D. Trimming pared 7 bases from V and 0 bases from J, leaving 9 bases between. The CDR3 runs 13 residues. Germline V gives CDR1 MNHEY, CDR2 SMNVEV (reference sequence). The CDR3 loop reads CASTLALNTEAFF. CDR3 DNA sequence: TGTGCCAGCACCCTGGCCTTGAACACTGAAGCTTTCTTT.

The chain has TRBV5-4 and TRBJ2-1, with 7 positions matching TRBD1. Germline V lookup: CDR1 SGHNT, CDR2 YYREEE (reference sequence). V gave up 4 bases and J gave up 10 bases; unmatched junction bases: 8. This CDR3 contains 13 residues. In DNA, the CDR3 is TGTGCCAGCAGCCAAGACAGGGCGTCGGAGCAGTTCTTC. It specifies CASSQDRASEQFF.

This chain links TRBV9 with TRBJ2-1; weak D call: TRBD2 (6 bases). Trimming took 2 bases from V and 9 from J, leaving 12 bases between them. In germline, CDR1 is SGDLS, CDR2 YYNGEE. This CDR3 spans 13 amino acids. The CDR3: CASSVGGMGEQFF. CDR3 bases: TGTGCCAGCAGCGTGGGCGGGATGGGTGAGCAGTTCTTC.

The V gene is TRBV9, the J gene TRBJ1-4; 8 bases are a match to TRBD1. This CDR3 region has 15 residues. CDR1 is SGDLS and CDR2 is YYNGEE in the germline V gene. V lost 0 bases, J lost 11 bases, and 9 bases stayed unmatched. CDR3 sequence (DNA): TGTGCCAGCAGCGTAGGAGGGACAGGTAGGGGGAAACTGTTTTTT. It translates to CASSVGGTGRGKLFF.

DNA of the CDR3: TGTGCCAGCAGCCAAGATTCCCCGGGGTCTTCCTACAATGAGCAGTTCTTC. Residues: CASSQDSPGSSYNEQFF. V usage is TRBV4-2 and J usage is TRBJ2-1; D is possibly TRBD2 (5 bases). Germline CDR1 LGHNA, CDR2 YNFKEQ. CDR3 length: 17 residues. Trimming took off 0 bases at V and 1 base at J, with 13 bases between the two ends.

The J gene is TRBJ2-2, the V gene TRBV3-1 (or the pseudogene TRBV3-2); the D is unclear. V lost 4 bases to trimming and J lost 2 bases, with 8 bases between them. The CDR3 runs 14 residues. Germline V lookup: CDR1 LGHDT, CDR2 YNNKEL (reference sequence). The CDR3 sequence: CASSPPVNTGELFF. The CDR3 coding sequence is TGTGCCAGCAGCCCTCCCGTTAACACCGGGGAGCTGTTTTTT.

V is TRBV11-3 and J is TRBJ2-1, with D unresolved. This CDR3 spans 14 amino acids. Trimming pared 1 base from V and 8 bases from J, leaving 12 bases between. Per germline, CDR1 SGHNT and CDR2 YENEEA. The CDR3 sequence: CASSLVTPLDEQFF. In DNA, the CDR3 is TGTGCCAGCAGCTTAGTGACTCCATTGGATGAGCAGTTCTTC.

The V and J genes are TRBV10-3 and TRBJ2-5; 9 bases agree with TRBD2. With V trimmed by 0 bases and J by 5 bases, 7 bases remained unmatched. The germline CDR1 and CDR2 sequences are ENHRY and SYGVKD. The CDR3 runs 16 residues. Here the CDR3 reads CAISESASGVRETQYF. In DNA form, the CDR3 reads TGTGCCATCAGTGAGTCGGCTAGCGGGGTCCGGGAGACCCAGTACTTC.

The chain is built from TRBV11-2 and TRBJ2-3, with a weak D call TRBD1 (5 bases). Per the germline V gene, CDR1 is SGHAT and CDR2 is FQNNGV. Trimming took 5 bases from V and 0 from J, leaving 21 bases between them. This CDR3 is built from 18 residues. The CDR3 loop reads CASSPRWGAASSTDTQYF. In nucleotides, the CDR3 is TGTGCCAGCAGCCCCAGGTGGGGCGCGGCCTCTAGCACAGATACGCAGTATTTT.

V is TRBV19 and J is TRBJ2-5; 8 bases map to TRBD2. After removal of 5 bases from V and 5 bases from J, the junction contained 10 bases not matched to a gene. This CDR3 contains 15 residues. Per the germline V gene, CDR1 is LNHDA and CDR2 is SQIVND (reference sequence). The CDR3 nucleotides read TGTGCCAGTAGTGCTATAGCGGGGCCAGGGGAGACCCAGTACTTC. Protein: CASSAIAGPGETQYF.

This clone came up a few times. This chain joins TRBV5-4 and TRBJ1-1; D is undetermined. V was cut by 4 bases and J by 1 base, with 11 bases left in between. The CDR3 contains 14 residues. Germline V gene lookup returns CDR1 SGHNT and CDR2 YYREEE (reference sequence). The CDR3 loop reads CASSLAPANTEAFF. For the CDR3, the DNA is TGTGCCAGCAGCCTGGCCCCCGCGAACACTGAAGCTTTCTTT. Based on the CDR3 plus reference TRBV5-4 and TRBJ1-1, the full variable domain is ETGVTQSPTHLIKTRGQQVTLRCSSQSGHNTVSWYQQALGQGPQFIFQYYREEENGRGNFPPRFSGLQFPNYSSELNVNALELDDSALYLCASSLAPANTEAFFGQGTRLTVV.

CDR3 DNA: TGTGCCAGCAGTGGGAGGGGGAAGAGAGGAGACTACGAGCAGTACTTC. This translates into CASSGRGKRGDYEQYF. The V and J genes are TRBV2 and TRBJ2-7; D possibly uses TRBD1 or TRBD2 (6 bases each). Per the germline V gene, CDR1 is SNHLY and CDR2 is FYNNEI. The CDR3 spans 16 residues. V lost 4 bases and J lost 3, with 19 bases in between.

V is TRBV6-5 and J is TRBJ2-4; 7 nucleotides line up with TRBD1. This CDR3 comprises 14 residues. V lost 8 bases and J lost 7; bases outside the gene matches: 11. Germline CDR1 is MNHEY and CDR2 is SVGAGI. CDR3 coding DNA: TGTGCCAGCGGCCAGGGGGAATCGAGGAACATTCAGTACTTC. Protein product: CASGQGESRNIQYF.

The chain has TRBV3-1 (or the pseudogene TRBV3-2) and TRBJ1-3, with D unresolved. V lost 5 bases and J 6 bases, leaving 5 bases between the germline ends. The CDR3 consists of 11 residues. From germline, CDR1 is LGHDT and CDR2 YNNKEL (reference sequence). The CDR3 spells CASSDKNTIYF. CDR3 in DNA: TGTGCCAGCAGCGACAAAAACACCATATATTTT.

This rearrangement joins TRBV7-2 to TRBJ1-1; perhaps TRBD1 as D (6 bases). CDR3 size: 16 residues. V lost 0 bases, J lost 5 bases, and 16 bases lay in between. From germline, CDR1 is SGHTA and CDR2 FQGNSA. The CDR3 spells CASSLALPRGGTEAFF. In DNA, the CDR3 is TGTGCCAGCAGCTTAGCCCTTCCCAGGGGTGGAACTGAAGCTTTCTTT.

This clone was seen more than once but under ten times. V and J are TRBV27 and TRBJ2-1, with D possibly being TRBD2 (7 bases). With 6 bases removed from V and 7 bases from J, the gap between germline ends came to 16 bases. Germline V lookup: CDR1 MNHEY, CDR2 SMNVEV (reference sequence). The CDR3 is 14 amino acids. For the CDR3, the DNA is TGTGCCAGCAGGGCGGGGGACATACAAAATGAGCAGTTCTTC. Its translation: CASRAGDIQNEQFF.

The chain has TRBV5-8 and TRBJ2-1; 7 bases agree with TRBD1. The germline V gene has CDR1 SGHTS and CDR2 YDEGEE. The CDR3 length is 15 residues. V shed 5 bases, J shed 0 bases, and the junction held 5 bases outside the gene matches. The chain's CDR3 is CASSPGQVSYNEQFF. The CDR3 bases are TGTGCCAGCAGTCCTGGACAGGTCTCCTACAATGAGCAGTTCTTC.

J is TRBJ2-7 and V is TRBV6-5; D assignment may be TRBD1 or TRBD2 (5 bases each). V lost 8 bases to trimming and J lost 2 bases, with 16 bases between them. Germline CDR1 MNHEY, CDR2 SVGAGI. The CDR3 sequence is 14 residues long. DNA of the CDR3: TGTGCCAGCTCCTGGGAGAGGACAACCTACGAGCAGTACTTC. This translates into CASSWERTTYEQYF.

About this clone: At one end the junction does not follow the germline gene, possibly because of a read error. The rearrangement links TRBV7-9 to TRBJ2-7, with D possibly being TRBD1 or TRBD2 (5 bases each). Germline CDR1 and CDR2: SEHNR and FQNEAQ (reference sequence). CDR3 size: 14 residues. For the CDR3, the DNA is TGTGCCAGCACATCCACCGGGGCTTCCTCCGAGCAGTACTTC. This codes for CASTSTGASSEQYF. The variable domain in full, completed from reference TRBV7-9 and TRBJ2-7, reads DTGVSQNPRHKITKRGQNVTFRCDPISEHNRLYWYRQTLGQGPEFLTYFQNEAQLEKSRLLSDRFSAERPKGSFSTLEIQRTEQGDSAMYLCASTSTGASSEQYFGPGTRLTVT.

This chain uses TRBV4-3 with TRBJ2-1; 7 nucleotides align to TRBD1. Unmatched junction bases numbered 5, after V lost 0 bases and J lost 6 bases. The CDR3 sequence is 15 residues long. Germline V gene data show CDR1 as LGHNA and CDR2 as YSLEER. The CDR3 protein is CASSQDARGRNEQFF. CDR3 DNA: TGCGCCAGCAGCCAAGATGCAAGGGGGCGCAATGAGCAGTTCTTC.

The chain employs TRBV18 and TRBJ1-6; D call uncertain. Trimming removed 6 bases from V and 11 bases from J, with 14 bases in between. The CDR3 is 13 amino acids. Germline lookup yields CDR1 KGHSH and CDR2 LQKENI. Here the CDR3 DNA reads TGTGCCAGCTCGTCCGATCGTTGGGCACCCCTCCACTTT. Translated, it gives CASSSDRWAPLHF.

This chain uses TRBV6-5 with TRBJ1-2; possible D gene TRBD1, 5 bases. The V end lost 2 bases, the J end lost 6 bases, and 10 bases lay between the germline ends. The CDR3 sequence is 13 residues long. Germline V gene data show CDR1 as MNHEY and CDR2 as SVGAGI. CDR3 region: CASSYGGDNGYTF. As DNA, the CDR3 is TGTGCCAGCAGTTACGGGGGAGATAATGGCTACACCTTC.

This chain connects TRBV6-5 to TRBJ1-6; perhaps TRBD1 as D (6 bases). CDR1 and CDR2 (germline): MNHEY, SVGAGI. Trimming took off 8 bases at V and 9 bases at J, with 14 bases between the two ends. The length of the CDR3 is 13 residues. CDR3: CASGYRDASPLHF. The CDR3, as DNA: TGTGCCAGCGGCTACAGGGATGCTTCACCCCTCCACTTT.

This rearrangement joins TRBV5-4 to TRBJ1-2; D not certain. V was shortened by 0 bases and J by 6 bases, with 15 bases between the two germline ends. The germline V gene has CDR1 SGHNT and CDR2 YYREEE (reference sequence). This CDR3 contains 15 residues. CDR3 residues: CASSLALGILNGYTF. The CDR3 DNA follows: TGTGCCAGCAGCTTGGCCTTGGGGATATTGAATGGCTACACCTTC.

The CDR3 DNA reads as TGTGCCAGCAGAATTGGGACAGTGAATGGAAACACCATATATTTT. Amino acid sequence: CASRIGTVNGNTIYF. The V gene is TRBV2, the J gene TRBJ1-3, with 7 bases fitting TRBD1. Germline lookup yields CDR1 SNHLY and CDR2 FYNNEI. CDR3 length: 15 amino acids. Trimming at V came to 6 bases and at J to 3 bases, leaving 8 bases not matched to a gene.